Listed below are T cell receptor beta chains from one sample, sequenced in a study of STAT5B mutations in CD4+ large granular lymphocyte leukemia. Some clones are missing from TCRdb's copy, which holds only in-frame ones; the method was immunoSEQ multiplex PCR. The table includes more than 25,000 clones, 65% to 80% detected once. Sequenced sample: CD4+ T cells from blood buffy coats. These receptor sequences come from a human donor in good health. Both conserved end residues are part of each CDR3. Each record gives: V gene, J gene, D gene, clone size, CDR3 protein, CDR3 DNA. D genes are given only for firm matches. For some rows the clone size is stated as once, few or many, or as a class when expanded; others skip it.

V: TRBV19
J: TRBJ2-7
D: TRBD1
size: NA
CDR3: CASSIGQGSTYEQYF
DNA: TGTGCCAGTAGTATAGGACAGGGTTCTACCTACGAGCAGTACTTC

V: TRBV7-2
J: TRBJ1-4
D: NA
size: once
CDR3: CASSRDGTNEKLFF
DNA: TGTGCCAGCAGCCGGGACGGAACTAATGAAAAACTGTTTTTT

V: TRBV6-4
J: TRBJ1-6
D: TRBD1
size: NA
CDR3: CASSEGQGNSPLHF
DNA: TGTGCCAGCAGCGAGGGACAGGGTAATTCACCCCTCCACTTT

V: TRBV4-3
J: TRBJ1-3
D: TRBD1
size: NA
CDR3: CASSQLKPGGISSGNTIYF
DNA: TGCGCCAGCAGCCAATTAAAACCAGGGGGCATAAGCTCTGGAAACACCATATATTTT

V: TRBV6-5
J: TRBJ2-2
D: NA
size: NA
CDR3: CASSSKGIGTGELFF
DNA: TGTGCCAGCAGTTCCAAGGGGATTGGCACCGGGGAGCTGTTTTTT

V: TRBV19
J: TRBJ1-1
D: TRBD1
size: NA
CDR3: CASTYHPRTGGPEAFF
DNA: TGTGCCAGTACCTATCATCCCCGGACAGGTGGGCCTGAAGCTTTCTTT

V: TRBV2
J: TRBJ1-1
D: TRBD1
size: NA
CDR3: CASKGALDTEAFF
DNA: TGTGCCAGCAAGGGGGCCTTGGACACTGAAGCTTTCTTT

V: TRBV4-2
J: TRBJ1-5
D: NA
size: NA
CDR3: CASSQEASRAGPQHF
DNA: TGTGCCAGCAGCCAAGAAGCGTCGCGAGCCGGGCCCCAGCATTTT

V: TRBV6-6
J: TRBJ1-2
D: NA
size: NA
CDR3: CASSYDSYGYTF
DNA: TGTGCCAGCAGTTACGACAGCTATGGCTACACCTTC

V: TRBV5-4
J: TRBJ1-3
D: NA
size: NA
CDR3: CASSSTRVGDGNTIYF
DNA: TGTGCCAGCAGCTCCACTAGGGTGGGAGATGGAAACACCATATATTTT

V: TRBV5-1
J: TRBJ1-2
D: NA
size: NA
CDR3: CASSLSLNYGYTF
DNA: TGCGCCAGCAGCTTGTCACTGAACTATGGCTACACCTTC

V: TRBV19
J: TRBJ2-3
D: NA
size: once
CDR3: CASSIDPAGPRTDTQYF
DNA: TGTGCCAGTAGTATAGATCCAGCGGGTCCCCGCACAGATACGCAGTATTTT

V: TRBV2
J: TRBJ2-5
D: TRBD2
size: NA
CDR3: CASRTLAGGRGTQYF
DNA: TGTGCCAGCAGGACGCTAGCGGGGGGGCGTGGGACCCAGTACTTC

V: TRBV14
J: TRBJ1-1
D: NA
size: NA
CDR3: CASTYGPNTEAFF
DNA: TGTGCCAGCACCTACGGGCCGAACACTGAAGCTTTCTTT

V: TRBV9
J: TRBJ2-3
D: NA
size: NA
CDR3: CASSPRGWADTQYF
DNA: TGTGCCAGCAGCCCCCGGGGGTGGGCAGATACGCAGTATTTT

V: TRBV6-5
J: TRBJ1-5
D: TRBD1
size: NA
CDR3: CASTMDRGRYQPQHF
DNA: TGTGCCAGCACCATGGACAGGGGACGATATCAGCCCCAGCATTTT

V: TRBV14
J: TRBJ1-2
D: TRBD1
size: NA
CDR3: CASSPGTGGWYGYTF
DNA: TGTGCCAGCAGCCCCGGGACAGGGGGATGGTATGGCTACACCTTC

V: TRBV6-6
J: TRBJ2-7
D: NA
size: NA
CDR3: CASSYREHHEQYF
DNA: TGTGCCAGCAGCTACCGGGAACACCACGAGCAGTACTTC

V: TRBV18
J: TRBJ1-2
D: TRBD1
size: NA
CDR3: CASSPQGQGDYGYTF
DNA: TGTGCCAGCTCACCCCAGGGACAGGGTGACTATGGCTACACCTTC

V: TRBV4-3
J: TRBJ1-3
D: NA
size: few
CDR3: CASSQGGSSGNTIYF
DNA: TGCGCCAGCAGCCAAGGCGGTTCTTCCGGAAACACCATATATTTT

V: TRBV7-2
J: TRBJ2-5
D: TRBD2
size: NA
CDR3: CASSLGLGFETQYF
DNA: TGTGCCAGCAGCTTGGGACTAGGTTTCGAGACCCAGTACTTC

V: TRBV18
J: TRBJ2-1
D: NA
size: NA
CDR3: CASSPGVYNEQFF
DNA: TGTGCCAGCTCACCTGGGGTCTACAATGAGCAGTTCTTC

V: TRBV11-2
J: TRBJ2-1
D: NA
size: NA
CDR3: CASSLVGSNEQFF
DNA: TGTGCCAGCAGCTTAGTAGGAAGCAATGAGCAGTTCTTC

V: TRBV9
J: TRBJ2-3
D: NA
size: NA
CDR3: CASSVDGGSDTQYF
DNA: TGTGCCAGCAGCGTAGACGGCGGGTCAGATACGCAGTATTTT

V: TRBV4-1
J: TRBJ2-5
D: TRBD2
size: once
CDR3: CASSHPGLAGGPNQETQYF
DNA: TGCGCCAGCAGTCACCCGGGACTAGCGGGGGGGCCTAACCAAGAGACCCAGTACTTC

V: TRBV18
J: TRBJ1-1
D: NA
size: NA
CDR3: CASSLAAGEVAEAFF
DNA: TGTGCCAGCTCACTCGCTGCGGGGGAGGTGGCTGAAGCTTTCTTT

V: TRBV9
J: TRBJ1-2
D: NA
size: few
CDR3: CASSVDGAAGYTF
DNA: TGTGCCAGCAGCGTAGATGGGGCGGCAGGCTACACCTTC